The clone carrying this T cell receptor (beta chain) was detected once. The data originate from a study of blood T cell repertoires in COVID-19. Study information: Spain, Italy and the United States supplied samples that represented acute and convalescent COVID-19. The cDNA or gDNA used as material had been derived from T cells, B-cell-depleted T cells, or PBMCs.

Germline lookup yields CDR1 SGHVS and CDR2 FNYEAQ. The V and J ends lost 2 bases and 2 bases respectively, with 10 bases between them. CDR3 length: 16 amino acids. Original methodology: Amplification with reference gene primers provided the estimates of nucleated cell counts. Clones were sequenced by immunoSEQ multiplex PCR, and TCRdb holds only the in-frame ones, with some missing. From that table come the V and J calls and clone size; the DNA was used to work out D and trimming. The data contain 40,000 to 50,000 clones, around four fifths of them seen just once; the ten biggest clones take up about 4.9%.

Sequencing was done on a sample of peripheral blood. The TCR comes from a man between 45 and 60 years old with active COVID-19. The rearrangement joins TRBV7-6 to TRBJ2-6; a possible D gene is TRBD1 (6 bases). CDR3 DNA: TGTGCCAGCAGCTTAAACAGGGCAACTGGGGCCAACGTCCTGACTTTC. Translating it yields CASSLNRATGANVLTF.